The clone carrying this T cell receptor beta chain appeared a few times. For the second PCR, which ran for 7 to 11 cycles, a sample-barcoded 5' primer and a J-beta primer mix were used. A template-switch adaptor that had 12 random nucleotides put a tag on each cDNA molecule. TCRdb recomputed calls from the 5' RACE reads with MiXCR, one row per CDR3 protein. This sample has over 1,500,000 distinct CDR3 sequences; about 39% occur once, and the top ten carry about 21%. This specimen comes from a study of blood T cells in healthy people across ages. The CDR3 runs to 14 residues. V shed 3 bases and J shed 4 bases, with 10 bases lying between them. Per sample, no less than 5.5 micrograms of total RNA were extracted.

The chain is built from TRBV12-3 or TRBV12-4 and TRBJ2-1; D remains unclear. This clonotype was obtained from a human donor in good health. Specimen: blood. CDR3 in DNA: TGTGCCAGCAGTTTGAACATGGGGTACAATGAGCAGTTCTTC. This gives the protein CASSLNMGYNEQFF.